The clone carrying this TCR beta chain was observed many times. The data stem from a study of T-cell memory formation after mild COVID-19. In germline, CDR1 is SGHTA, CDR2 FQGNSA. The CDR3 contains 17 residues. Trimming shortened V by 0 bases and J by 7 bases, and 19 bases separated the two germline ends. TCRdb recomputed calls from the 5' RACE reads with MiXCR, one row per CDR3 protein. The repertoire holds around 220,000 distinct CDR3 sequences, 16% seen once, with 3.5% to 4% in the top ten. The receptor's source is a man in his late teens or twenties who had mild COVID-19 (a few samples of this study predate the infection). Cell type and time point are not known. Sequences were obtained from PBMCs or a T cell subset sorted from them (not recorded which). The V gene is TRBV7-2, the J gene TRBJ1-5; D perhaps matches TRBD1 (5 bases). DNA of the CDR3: TGTGCCAGCAGCTTAGCGCTCGCAGGGCTCCTGGGCCAGCCCCAGCATTTT. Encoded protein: CASSLALAGLLGQPQHF.